This T cell receptor beta chain emerged from a study of T cell repertoires and Cas9 in healthy adults (dated by TCRdb to about 2018). In the study overall: Within the CD4 and CD8 compartments, SpCas9-reactive T cells were assessed for multi-effector potency, cytotoxicity and lineage determination. Preexisting T cell immunity against the Streptococcus pyogenes Cas9 nuclease (SpCas9) used in CRISPR gene editing was examined in the study.

Trimmed from V: 4 bases; trimmed from J: 0 bases; junction bases lacking a gene match: 23. From the cysteine through the phenylalanine, the CDR3 covers 22 amino acids. Only the CDR3 DNA is retained, 66 bases long and in frame from the first base. Sequences SNHLY (CDR1) and FYNNEI (CDR2) are obtained from the germline V gene. Library construction relied on the immunoSEQ multiplex PCR assay. Here the immuneACCESS table is served through TCRdb, limited to in-frame sequences with V and J called. Missing clones are a known gap in these copies; in checked studies unresolved V genes cover under half, and the rest lacks a known reason. In this sample the table shows 20,000 to 25,000 clones, 85% to 95% of which occur a single time. The top ten constitute about 0.84% of the sample. All of the donors in the study were healthy humans. Comments on this clone: Its antigen specificity is not known. One base away there is no much larger clone; base qualities are not given. Other DNA sequences of this sample code for an identical CDR3.

What the work shows at the level of the full study, not this receptor alone: SpCas9-reactive regulatory T cells were reported to mitigate proliferation and function of SpCas9-reactive effector T cells in vitro.

Material for sequencing was CD4+ effector T cells (CD127+, CD25-, CD137-, CD154-) from PBMCs; culture status not recorded. Recombination connected TRBV2 to TRBJ2-3; TRBD2 agrees with 9 junctional bases. The clonotype originates from a human donor in good health. In nucleotide form, the sequence is TGTGCCAGCAGTGGCCTCTTTGGGGGTAGCGGGGGTGATACTACTAGCACAGATACGCAGTATTTT. Translated, this gives CASSGLFGGSGGDTTSTDTQYF.